This note documents a single TCR beta chain sequence. The source of the sample is a study of T-cell reconstitution after alpha-beta-depleted transplantation in children. Unique molecular identifiers were incorporated when the TCRbeta library was constructed. Via MiXCR, TCRdb re-called the PCR reads, giving one row per CDR3 protein. The sample has some 440,000 distinct CDR3 sequences; under 20% are singletons. Germline CDR1 is KGHSH and CDR2 is LQKENI. The V and J ends lost 1 base and 4 bases respectively, with 5 bases between them. This CDR3 is 14 amino acids long. The chain recombines TRBV18 with TRBJ2-6; D is unclear. The clonotype originates from a boy under three years old who had a stem cell transplant for Wiskott-Aldrich syndrome, so the T cells may come from the graft donor. The sample here was PBMCs, mostly from graft donor cells, taken 360 days after TCRalphabeta/CD19-depleted stem cell transplant. The CDR3 region is CASSPQTGANVLTF. The CDR3 coding sequence is TGTGCCAGCTCACCACAGACCGGGGCCAACGTCCTGACTTTC. Using reference TRBV18 and TRBJ2-6 for the parts outside the CDR3, the full variable domain is NAGVMQNPRHLVRRRGQEARLRCSPMKGHSHVYWYRQLPEEGLKFMVYLQKENIIDESGMPKERFSAEFPKEGPSILRIQQVVRGDSAAYFCASSPQTGANVLTFGAGSRLTVL.